The table lists the clone carrying this TCR beta chain with many counts. The antigen is not known. Time point: newly diagnosed GD, antithyroid drugs for less than 3 months. Extracted PBMC RNA gave rise to the TCR library. This CDR3 is built from 12 residues. Trimming cost V 8 bases and J 9 bases, with 14 bases left between them. The germline CDR1 and CDR2 sequences are KGHSH and LQKENI. This specimen belongs to a study of regulatory T cells in long-lasting Graves disease. Study in general: Graves' patients who were just diagnosed had used antithyroid drugs for under 3 months. General study points: Persistent disease was associated with favored TRBV28 usage and with favored use of TRBJ1-2 and TRBJ2-5. Among the persistent patients, about 3,000 public clonotypes were shared, more than the 850 to 1,000 shared among new patients. Study was limited to peripheral blood, excluding thyroid tissue.

CDR3 regions were amplified by Arm-PCR using iRepertoire HTBI primers to build TCR beta libraries. One entry per CDR3 protein, called by TCRdb with MiXCR from the multiplex PCR reads. The data hold some 230,000 distinct CDR3 sequences, with 15% to 20% observed a single time. This rearrangement joins TRBV18 to TRBJ2-1; D possibly corresponds to TRBD2 (5 bases). This TCR was recovered from a female donor with Graves disease. Specimen: peripheral blood mononuclear cells (PBMCs), collected at new diagnosis, from a patient treated with antithyroid drugs. CDR3: CASEDGGGEQFF. In DNA, the CDR3 is TGTGCCAGCGAGGATGGTGGAGGTGAGCAGTTCTTC.